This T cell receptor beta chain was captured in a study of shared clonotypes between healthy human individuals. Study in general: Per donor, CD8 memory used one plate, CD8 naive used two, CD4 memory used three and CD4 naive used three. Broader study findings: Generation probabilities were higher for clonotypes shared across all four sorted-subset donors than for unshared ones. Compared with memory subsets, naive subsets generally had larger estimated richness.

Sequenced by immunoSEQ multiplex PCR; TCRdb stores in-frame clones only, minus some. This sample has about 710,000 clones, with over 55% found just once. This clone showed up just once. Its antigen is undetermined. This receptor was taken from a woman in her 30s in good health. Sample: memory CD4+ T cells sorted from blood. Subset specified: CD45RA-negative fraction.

The CDR3 nucleotides read TGTGCCAGCAGTCCCCGACTGGGACTCGGCGGTGGCTACACCTTC. This codes for CASSPRLGLGGGYTF. The chain couples TRBV28 to TRBJ1-2, with D possibly being TRBD1 (5 bases). The length of the CDR3 is 15 residues. V was trimmed by 5 bases and J by 7 bases, leaving 20 bases between them. CDR1 and CDR2 from the germline V gene are MDHEN and SYDVKM.